A single sample gave rise to the 31 T cell receptor beta chains below, sequenced in a study of regulatory T cells in long-lasting Graves disease. For TCR beta, libraries came from iRepertoire HTBI primers and Arm-PCR of CDR3 regions. One entry per CDR3 protein, called by TCRdb with MiXCR from the multiplex PCR reads. The sample yields hundreds of thousands of distinct CDR3 sequences, 15% to 20% seen once. Time point: newly diagnosed GD, antithyroid drugs for less than 3 months. With RNA extracted from PBMCs as input, the TCR library was made. These data also featured in a second study, about T cells in Graves' hyperthyroidism and ophthalmopathy.

This specimen was peripheral blood mononuclear cells (PBMCs), taken at new diagnosis, from a patient treated with antithyroid drugs. The origin of the receptors is a man aged 40-55 years with Graves disease.

This clonotype occurred many times. This rearrangement joins TRBV30 to TRBJ1-1; D is uncertain. Germline V gene data show CDR1 as GTSNPN and CDR2 as SVGIG (reference sequence). The CDR3 sequence is 12 residues long. Trimming left V 2 bases short and J 0 bases short, with 4 bases between. CDR3 nucleotide sequence: TGTGCCTGGAGTCAGATGAACACTGAAGCTTTCTTT. Protein product: CAWSQMNTEAFF.

This clonotype was found many times. J is TRBJ2-2 and V is TRBV20-1, with TRBD2 matching 8 bases. Germline V gives CDR1 DFQATT, CDR2 SNEGSKA (reference sequence). There are 16 residues in the CDR3. Trimming at V came to 0 bases and at J to 3 bases, leaving 6 bases not matched to a gene. CDR3 sequence (DNA): TGCAGTGCTAGAGATCGTCGGGGGGGTTACACCGGGGAGCTGTTTTTT. Translating it yields CSARDRRGGYTGELFF.

This clonotype occurred many times. This chain uses TRBV6-2 or TRBV6-3 with TRBJ2-7, with D perhaps TRBD1 or TRBD2 (5 bases each). The ends were cut back, 8 bases at V and 5 bases at J, with 16 bases in the middle. The CDR3 extends over 13 amino acids. CDR1 and CDR2 (germline): MNHEY, SVGEGT. The CDR3 protein is CASSTGTGHEQYF. In nucleotides, the CDR3 is TGTGCCAGCTCTACCGGGACGGGTCACGAGCAGTACTTC.

This clonotype was counted many times. V usage is TRBV3-1 and J usage is TRBJ1-2, with D possibly being TRBD1 (6 bases). Germline values: CDR1 LGHDT, CDR2 YNNKEL (reference sequence). The V gene lost 4 bases and the J gene lost 2 bases, with 8 bases spanning the gap. The CDR3 length is 13 residues. This CDR3 is CASSPQGNYGYTF. The CDR3 coding sequence is TGTGCCAGCAGCCCTCAGGGGAACTATGGCTACACCTTC.

With regard to this clonotype: This probably arose from a read error, given a far larger clone one base away. The V and J genes are TRBV2 and TRBJ2-1; D perhaps matches TRBD2 (5 bases). The assigned J gene may be wrong: the sequence end matches TRBJ2-5 better. CDR1 SNHLY and CDR2 FYNNEI come from the germline V gene. The CDR3 contains 15 residues. CDR3 residues: CASSVLSGNQEPQYF. Written as DNA, the CDR3 is TGTGCCAGCAGTGTTCTCTCCGGGAACCAAGAGCCCCAGTACTTC.

The V call is TRBV5-5, the J call TRBJ2-3; D ambiguous. Germline V CDR1 and CDR2: SGHKS, YYEKEE (reference sequence). The CDR3 is 13 residues long. V was trimmed by 1 base and J by 6 bases, leaving 9 bases between them. The CDR3 loop is CASSLSLSDTQYF. DNA of the CDR3: TGTGCCAGCAGCTTGTCTCTCTCCGATACGCAGTATTTT. Drawing the rest from reference TRBV5-5 and TRBJ2-3, the complete variable domain is DAGVTQSPTHLIKTRGQQVTLRCSPISGHKSVSWYQQVLGQGPQFIFQYYEKEERGRGNFPDRFSARQFPNYSSELNVNALLLGDSALYLCASSLSLSDTQYFGPGTRLTVL.

This clonotype has a handful of counts. The rearrangement links TRBV4-1 to TRBJ2-5; TRBD1 matches at 7 bases. The germline V gene has CDR1 MGHRA and CDR2 YSYEKL. The CDR3 runs to 16 residues. The V and J ends lost 2 bases and 4 bases, in that order; junction bases with no gene match: 10. The CDR3 reads CASSQPTGKERETQYF. The CDR3 nucleotides read TGCGCCAGCAGCCAACCGACAGGGAAGGAGAGAGAGACCCAGTACTTC.

This clonotype was recorded at least ten times. The chain combines TRBV20-1 with TRBJ1-1; no clear D gene. From germline, CDR1 is DFQATT and CDR2 SNEGSKA (reference sequence). V lost 3 bases and J lost 6, with 23 bases in between. The CDR3 contains 16 residues. In DNA, the CDR3 is TGCAGTGCTAGGGCAGATTTAACCCACACCCGAGCTGAAGCTTTCTTT. This codes for CSARADLTHTRAEAFF.

The sample holds many counts of this clonotype. The J gene is TRBJ2-3, the V gene TRBV18, with unresolved D. This CDR3 has 16 residues. V lost 0 bases to trimming and J lost 6 bases, with 16 bases between them. Germline values: CDR1 KGHSH, CDR2 LQKENI. The CDR3 protein is CASSPPGYNRPDTQYF. CDR3 coding DNA: TGTGCCAGCTCACCACCCGGGTATAATAGACCGGATACGCAGTATTTT. Full variable domain (missing parts from reference TRBV18 and TRBJ2-3): NAGVMQNPRHLVRRRGQEARLRCSPMKGHSHVYWYRQLPEEGLKFMVYLQKENIIDESGMPKERFSAEFPKEGPSILRIQQVVRGDSAAYFCASSPPGYNRPDTQYFGPGTRLTVL.

In this sample, this clonotype turned up many times. V is TRBV28 and J is TRBJ2-3; 8 nucleotides align to TRBD1. The CDR3 loop spans 13 amino acids. V dropped 1 base and J dropped 12; count of bases not matched to a gene: 6. Per the germline V gene, CDR1 is MDHEN and CDR2 is SYDVKM. The CDR3 region has the DNA TGTGCCAGCAGTTTATTCGGACAGGGCAGACAGTATTTT. It translates to CASSLFGQGRQYF.

With respect to this clonotype: It may be a read error: a sequence one base away is much more abundant. This chain links TRBV7-2 with TRBJ2-4; D is unclear. The germline V and J ends were trimmed by 2 bases and 7 bases, with 9 bases remaining between them. The CDR3 is made up of 13 amino acids. The germline CDR1 and CDR2 sequences are SGHTA and FQGNSA. CDR3 in DNA: TGTGCCAGCAGCTTATGGTGGGCTAACATTCAGTACTTC. Residues: CASSLWWANIQYF.

This clonotype came up many times. The chain recombines TRBV12-3 or TRBV12-4 with TRBJ2-5, with D unresolved. The CDR3 spans 14 residues. Trimming removed 3 bases from V and 0 bases from J, with 8 bases in between. The CDR3 nucleotides read TGTGCCAGCAGTTTGGTACAGAACCAAGAGACCCAGTACTTC. It is translated as CASSLVQNQETQYF.

This clonotype was counted many times. This chain links TRBV6-1 with TRBJ1-2; D uncertain. CDR3 length: 12 amino acids. Germline V lookup: CDR1 MNHNS, CDR2 SASEGT. V was pared by 3 bases and J by 3 bases, with 5 bases between. In nucleotides, the CDR3 is TGTGCCAGCAGTGACAGTTACTATGGCTACACCTTC. It yields the protein CASSDSYYGYTF.

V and J are TRBV2 and TRBJ2-4, with no clear D. The J call may be wrong; the DNA end is better matched by TRBJ2-5. Germline V CDR1 and CDR2: SNHLY, FYNNEI. The length of the CDR3 is 14 residues. CDR3: CASNAPHGSETQYF. The CDR3 bases are TGTGCCAGCAATGCCCCCCACGGGTCGGAGACCCAGTACTTC.

This clonotype was recorded at least ten times. The rearrangement joins TRBV10-3 to TRBJ2-3; D perhaps matches TRBD1 (6 bases). V was trimmed by 3 bases and J by 4 bases, leaving 11 bases between them. CDR3 length: 14 residues. Looked up from germline, CDR1 is ENHRY and CDR2 is SYGVKD. The CDR3 reads CAISDPRGPDTQYF. The DNA for the CDR3 is TGTGCCATCAGTGATCCCAGGGGCCCAGATACGCAGTATTTT.

This clonotype was observed a handful of times. V and J are TRBV6-1 and TRBJ2-3; the match to TRBD1 covers 9 bases. V shed 7 bases and J 2 bases; nucleotides not matched to a gene: 7. Germline-derived CDR1 and CDR2 are MNHNS and SASEGT. This CDR3 is built from 15 residues. Written as DNA, the CDR3 is TGTGCCAGCACACCGGGACAGGGTGCCACAGATACGCAGTATTTT. As protein: CASTPGQGATDTQYF.

This clonotype was observed at least ten times. The chain carries TRBV30 and TRBJ2-1; D perhaps matches TRBD1 (7 bases). Germline loops: CDR1 GTSNPN, CDR2 SVGIG (reference sequence). V was trimmed by 0 bases and J by 7 bases, leaving 19 bases between them. This CDR3 is built from 16 residues. The CDR3 spells CAWSVDMGGTANEQFF. In nucleotides, the CDR3 is TGTGCCTGGAGTGTGGATATGGGCGGGACAGCTAATGAGCAGTTCTTC.

The sample holds many counts of this clonotype. This chain connects TRBV7-9 to TRBJ2-1; TRBD2 matches at 9 bases. Germline V gene lookup returns CDR1 SEHNR and CDR2 FQNEAQ (reference sequence). Trimming removed 1 base from V and 4 bases from J; junction bases left unmatched: 8. This CDR3 comprises 17 residues. CDR3 coding DNA: TGTGCCAGCAGCTTAGGGCTGACTAGCGGACCTTACAATGAGCAGTTCTTC. It translates to CASSLGLTSGPYNEQFF.

The table lists this clonotype with many counts. The chain is built from TRBV11-2 and TRBJ2-1; D not certain. V shed 3 bases and J shed 5 bases, with 8 bases lying between them. The CDR3 extends over 13 amino acids. The germline gives CDR1 SGHAT, CDR2 FQNNGV. CDR3 nucleotides: TGTGCCAGCAGCTTGTTACTCAACAATGAGCAGTTCTTC. Protein product: CASSLLLNNEQFF.

This clonotype has at least ten counts. The chain carries TRBV18 and TRBJ2-1; 8 bases map to TRBD2. This CDR3 contains 16 residues. J gave up 7 bases and V 2 bases, and 10 bases lay outside the gene matches. Per germline, CDR1 KGHSH and CDR2 LQKENI. The CDR3 loop reads CASSPGGGLRLNEQFF. CDR3 bases: TGTGCCAGCTCACCAGGCGGGGGGTTACGGCTAAATGAGCAGTTCTTC.

In this sample, this clonotype turned up many times. The chain employs TRBV11-3 and TRBJ2-5; D gene uncertain. Trimming removed 3 bases at V and 0 bases at J, with 5 bases between. The CDR3 spans 13 residues. CDR1 and CDR2 (germline): SGHNT, YENEEA. In DNA, the CDR3 is TGTGCCAGCAGCTTGGAGTACCAAGAGACCCAGTACTTC. It specifies CASSLEYQETQYF.

This clonotype showed up many times. The V and J genes are TRBV20-1 and TRBJ2-5; maybe TRBD1 (6 bases). The CDR3 is 13 amino acids. Germline lookup yields CDR1 DFQATT and CDR2 SNEGSKA (reference sequence). V gave up 5 bases and J gave up 0 bases, with 10 bases separating them. CDR3 residues: CSAYGTNQETQYF. CDR3 DNA sequence: TGCAGTGCTTATGGGACAAACCAAGAGACCCAGTACTTC.

This clonotype appeared many times. This rearrangement joins TRBV5-1 to TRBJ2-2; D unclear. V was pared by 4 bases and J by 0 bases, with 13 bases between. Germline V gives CDR1 SGHRS, CDR2 YFSETQ. The length of the CDR3 is 16 residues. CDR3 in DNA: TGCGCCAGCAGCATGTCGGTCCAGACGAACACCGGGGAGCTGTTTTTT. Translated: CASSMSVQTNTGELFF.

The J gene is TRBJ2-7, the V gene TRBV29-1, with D perhaps matching TRBD2 (5 bases). CDR1 SQVTM and CDR2 ANQGSEA come from the germline V gene. V dropped 4 bases and J dropped 4 bases, with 17 bases sitting between them. This CDR3 has 14 amino acids. In nucleotides, the CDR3 is TGCAGCGTTGTCGTCAACGAGAGGGCTTACGAGCAGTACTTC. This sequence encodes CSVVVNERAYEQYF.

This clonotype was recorded many times. This rearrangement joins TRBV28 to TRBJ1-5; D is undetermined. V lost 1 base to trimming and J lost 0 bases, with 13 bases between them. The CDR3 loop spans 17 amino acids. CDR1 and CDR2 (germline): MDHEN, SYDVKM. CDR3 sequence: CASSLYTAGYSNQPQHF. The DNA of the CDR3 is TGTGCCAGCAGTTTATATACGGCAGGCTATAGCAATCAGCCCCAGCATTTT.

This sequence joins TRBV5-1 and TRBJ2-3; possible D gene TRBD2, 7 bases. V was shortened by 4 bases and J by 2 bases, with 14 bases between the two germline ends. The CDR3 runs 15 residues. Germline loops: CDR1 SGHRS, CDR2 YFSETQ. CDR3 nucleotides: TGCGCCAGCAGCATGGACGGGGGGCCCACAGATACGCAGTATTTT. This codes for CASSMDGGPTDTQYF.

This clonotype was seen only a few times. A much larger clone lies a single base off, so this may be a read error. V gene TRBV18 combines with J gene TRBJ2-3, with 7 bases lining up with TRBD2. In germline, CDR1 is KGHSH, CDR2 LQKENI. This CDR3 has 15 amino acids. The DNA of the CDR3 is TGTGTCAGCTCCCCCAGCGGGGATAGCACAGATACGCAGTATTTT. Translated, it gives CVSSPSGDSTDTQYF. Looking up the rest from reference TRBV18 and TRBJ2-3 gives the full variable domain: NAGVMQNPRHLVRRRGQEARLRCSPMKGHSHVYWYRQLPEEGLKFMVYLQKENIIDESGMPKERFSAEFPKEGPSILRIQQVVRGDSAAYFCVSSPSGDSTDTQYFGPGTRLTVL.

This chain joins TRBV4-2 and TRBJ1-5; D not resolved. This CDR3 has 16 residues. V was trimmed by 0 bases and J by 2 bases, leaving 11 bases between them. Germline loops: CDR1 LGHNA, CDR2 YNFKEQ. This CDR3 is CASSQDWAEGNQPQHF. The CDR3 nucleotides read TGTGCCAGCAGCCAAGATTGGGCCGAGGGCAATCAGCCCCAGCATTTT.

The chain recombines TRBV29-1 with TRBJ2-4; D is possibly TRBD2 (6 bases). The V gene's germline CDR1 is SQVTM and CDR2 ANQGSEA. The germline V and J ends were trimmed by 0 bases and 8 bases, with 8 bases remaining between them. The CDR3 contains 12 residues. In DNA, the CDR3 is TGCAGCGTTGAAGAATCGGGGGACATTCAGTACTTC. As protein: CSVEESGDIQYF.

On this clonotype: Given a far larger clone just one base away, this is likely a sequencing read error. CDR3 sequence reads: CASSLSFSGEQFF. The CDR3 DNA reads as TGTGCCAGCAGCCTCTCGTTTTCAGGCGAGCAGTTCTTC. The rearrangement uses TRBV3-1 and TRBJ2-1, with D uncertain. CDR1 and CDR2 from the germline V gene are LGHDT and YNNKEL (reference sequence). This CDR3 has 13 amino acids. Between the trimmed V and J ends, which lost 4 bases and 10 bases, there was a span of 14 bases.

This clonotype was observed a handful of times. This chain connects TRBV19 to TRBJ1-2, with 8 bases identical to TRBD1. There are 16 residues in the CDR3. Per germline, CDR1 LNHDA and CDR2 SQIVND (reference sequence). Germline trimming cut 4 bases from V and 5 bases from J; bases unmatched to any gene: 12. CDR3 protein: CASSTIFDRGGYGYTF. DNA of the CDR3: TGTGCCAGTAGTACGATTTTCGACAGGGGAGGATATGGCTACACCTTC.